This T cell receptor beta chain was recovered during a study of post-analysis software for immune sequencing data. Whole-study findings and limits: Patients showed TRBV5-6, TRBV5-1 and TRBV20-1 among a few TRBV segments more frequent than in controls.

This CDR3 contains 15 residues. CDR1 and CDR2 from the germline V gene are SGHTA and FQGNSA. The J segment lost 6 bases and the V segment lost 5 bases, leaving 9 bases of the junction unmatched. Researchers reported that TCR beta cDNA libraries carried unique molecular identifiers. TCRdb re-called the PCR reads through MiXCR, storing one row per CDR3 protein. This table holds approximately 360,000 distinct CDR3 sequences, around 33% found once. This clonotype was seen only a few times. Antigen unknown. Sequencing was done on a sample of blood. This receptor was obtained from a girl aged 5-17 years with multiple sclerosis. The chain joins TRBV7-2 to TRBJ2-3; 9 bases match TRBD2. CDR3: CASSPAAGGHDTQYF. The CDR3 DNA reads TGTGCCAGCAGCCCCGCGGCGGGGGGGCACGATACGCAGTATTTT.